These 12 T cell receptor beta chains came from one sample sequenced in a study of T cell responses to AZD1222 COVID-19 vaccine. Profiling relied on immunoSEQ multiplex PCR, and the TCRdb table lists in-frame clones only, not all of them. There are 150,000 to 200,000 clones in the sample; about nine tenths occur only once, and roughly 1.3% lies in the top ten. The sequences come from peripheral blood, collected 28 days after the second AZD1222 dose. These receptors were taken from an adult who received the AZD1222 COVID-19 vaccine.

The chain couples TRBV5-8 to TRBJ1-4; D is undetermined. V lost 0 bases and J 4 bases, leaving 7 bases between the germline ends. This CDR3 has 14 amino acids. The V gene's germline CDR1 is SGHTS and CDR2 YDEGEE. The CDR3 sequence is CASSLGSFNEKLFF. In DNA form, the CDR3 reads TGTGCCAGCAGCTTGGGGAGCTTTAATGAAAAACTGTTTTTT.

The rearrangement joins TRBV6-1 to TRBJ1-1; the D gene is possibly TRBD1 (5 bases). This CDR3 spans 16 amino acids. Trimming removed 2 bases at V and 4 bases at J, with 17 bases between. The germline V gene has CDR1 MNHNS and CDR2 SASEGT. The CDR3 DNA is TGTGCCAGCAGTGAAACCGTGGGGGTCTGGGGCACTGAAGCTTTCTTT. Encoded protein: CASSETVGVWGTEAFF.

The chain recombines TRBV27 with TRBJ2-3; TRBD2 aligns across 9 bases. J gave up 5 bases and V 3 bases, and 9 bases lay outside the gene matches. The CDR3 is made up of 16 amino acids. Germline V gene data show CDR1 as MNHEY and CDR2 as SMNVEV (reference sequence). The CDR3, as DNA: TGTGCCAGCAGTTTTAGGTGGCGGGAGGGAGGAGATACGCAGTATTTT. Amino acid sequence: CASSFRWREGGDTQYF.

DNA of the CDR3: TGTGCCAGCAGCTTAGTGTCAGGGCGGGAGATATCCTACGAGCAGTACTTC. It codes for CASSLVSGREISYEQYF. The chain uses TRBV7-8 and TRBJ2-7; TRBD2 agrees at 7 bases. The CDR3 loop spans 17 amino acids. Germline values: CDR1 SGHVS, CDR2 FQNEAQ. The V segment lost 1 base and the J segment 1 base; nucleotides outside the gene matches: 10. The entire variable domain, with the rest obtained from reference TRBV7-8 and TRBJ2-7, is as follows: GAGVSQSPRYKVAKRGQDVALRCDPISGHVSLFWYQQALGQGPEFLTYFQNEAQLDKSGLPSDRFFAERPEGSVSTLKIQRTQQEDSAVYLCASSLVSGREISYEQYFGPGTRLTVT.

The V and J genes are TRBV27 and TRBJ2-7; D possibly corresponds to TRBD1 (5 bases). The CDR3 extends over 15 amino acids. The V end lost 6 bases, the J end lost 3 bases, and 18 bases lay between the germline ends. Germline CDR1 and CDR2: MNHEY and SMNVEV (reference sequence). As DNA, the CDR3 is TGTGCCAGCAGCCCCCTCGTCCGACAGAGCTACGAGCAGTACTTC. This encodes CASSPLVRQSYEQYF.

The chain carries TRBV7-9 and TRBJ1-2; D might be TRBD1 (6 bases). Germline V gene lookup returns CDR1 SEHNR and CDR2 FQNEAQ (reference sequence). The CDR3 has 14 residues. Trimming shortened V by 4 bases and J by 6 bases, and 15 bases separated the two germline ends. This CDR3 is CASSSGDFFDGYTF. DNA for the CDR3: TGTGCCAGCAGCTCAGGGGATTTTTTTGATGGCTACACCTTC.

V gene TRBV19 combines with J gene TRBJ1-1, with D unresolved. Trimming took off 2 bases at V and 11 bases at J, with 12 bases between the two ends. Per the germline V gene, CDR1 is LNHDA and CDR2 is SQIVND (reference sequence). This CDR3 is built from 12 residues. CDR3 bases: TGTGCCAGTAGTATACGCCAGGCTAAGGCTTTCTTT. This encodes CASSIRQAKAFF.

The chain links TRBV5-8 to TRBJ1-6, with no clear D. V was shortened by 1 base and J by 7 bases, with 12 bases between the two germline ends. Germline-derived CDR1 and CDR2 are SGHTS and YDEGEE. The CDR3 runs to 15 residues. CDR3 amino acids: CASSLKTGANSPLHF. The CDR3 nucleotides read TGTGCCAGCAGCTTGAAGACCGGAGCAAATTCACCCCTCCACTTT.

Worth noting for this clone: The same CDR3 arises from other DNA sequences in this sample as well. The CDR3 coding sequence is TGCGCCAGCAGCTTGGAGGTGAAAGAGACCCAGTACTTC. Protein: CASSLEVKETQYF. This rearrangement joins TRBV5-1 to TRBJ2-5; D not certain. In germline, CDR1 is SGHRS, CDR2 YFSETQ. The CDR3 totals 13 residues. V was cut by 0 bases and J by 3 bases, with 6 bases left in between.

V usage is TRBV28 and J usage is TRBJ1-1; TRBD1 agrees at 10 bases. Germline loops: CDR1 MDHEN, CDR2 SYDVKM. J was trimmed by 3 bases and V by 5 bases; bases with no gene match: 3. This CDR3 is built from 14 residues. The CDR3 DNA follows: TGTGCCAGCAGTCTGACAGGGGGCCACACTGAAGCTTTCTTT. Its protein is CASSLTGGHTEAFF.

The chain uses TRBV21-1 and TRBJ1-3; the D call TRBD1 from the table was never checked on the DNA. TRBV21-1 is listed as a pseudogene. This CDR3 spans 15 amino acids. The CDR3 loop reads CASSKAMGQRNTIYF. The CDR3 DNA is TGTGCCAGCAGCAAAGCGATGGGACAGCGAAACACCATATATTTT.

V gene TRBV28 combines with J gene TRBJ1-6; 7 positions agree with TRBD1. Unmatched junction bases numbered 1, after V lost 1 base and J lost 7 bases. Germline V CDR1 and CDR2: MDHEN, SYDVKM. CDR3 length equals 14 residues. For the CDR3, the DNA is TGTGCCAGCAGTTTATACAGGGGCAATTCACCCCTCCACTTT. As protein: CASSLYRGNSPLHF.